This TCR beta chain was identified in a study of T cells after posttransplantation cyclophosphamide. General study results and limits: After PTCy, TRB diversity resembled that of CNI/methotrexate controls. Skin or GI-infiltrating T cells shared few TRB sequences with blood. Later post-transplant blood repertoires were often dominated by donor CD8+ memory clones.

Methotrexate plus calcineurin inhibitor accompanied controls' myeloablative marrow transplants; sampling was 1 year later. About this clone: Antigen unknown.

Germline V gives CDR1 MGHDK, CDR2 SYGVNS. Losses at the gene ends were 5 bases for V and 0 bases for J; bases not matched to a gene: 1. The CDR3 sequence is 13 residues long. Generated by immunoSEQ multiplex PCR, the TCRdb table keeps only in-frame clones and is missing some. Of 15,000 to 20,000 clones listed, around 90% were seen once; the top ten hold around 3.8%. The sequencing here drew on PBMCs, taken after an allogeneic stem cell transplant with a calcineurin inhibitor and methotrexate. This chain joins TRBV25-1 and TRBJ2-7, with 7 positions matching TRBD1. The receptor was derived from a male patient aged 45-60 years who received an allogeneic stem cell transplant from an unrelated donor, was CMV-positive, and had chronic GVHD only. Part of the T cells may come from the graft donor. The CDR3 reads CASSRDSSYEQYF. The CDR3 DNA reads as TGTGCCAGCAGTAGGGACAGCTCCTACGAGCAGTACTTC.